There are many counts of the clone carrying this T cell receptor (beta chain). Per germline, CDR1 DFQATT and CDR2 SNEGSKA (reference sequence). The ends were cut back, 6 bases at V and 0 bases at J, with 12 bases in the middle. The CDR3 loop spans 13 amino acids. The record originates from a study of identical twins. Via MiXCR, TCRdb re-called the 5' RACE reads, giving one row per CDR3 protein. The profile shows roughly 700,000 distinct CDR3 sequences, more than 6.5% of them singletons. Separately, the same data were catalogued under a study of yellow fever vaccine responses in identical twins.

The sequence came from a woman aged 18-29 years in good health. The chain carries TRBV20-1 and TRBJ2-7; D assignment may be TRBD1 or TRBD2 (5 bases each). Sequences were obtained from PBMCs. The CDR3 is CSARPGASYEQYF. In DNA form, the CDR3 reads TGCAGTGCCAGACCCGGGGCCTCCTACGAGCAGTACTTC.